The 32 T cell receptor beta chains below come from one sample, sequenced in a study of CD8 T cells in Susac syndrome. Reverse transcription used roughly 0.45 to 1 ug RNA and random hexamers. TCRdb itself ran the immunoSEQ multiplex PCR reads through MiXCR, one entry per CDR3 protein. This table holds 200,000 to 250,000 distinct CDR3 sequences, roughly 93% found once. The sequenced sample was CD4+ T cells from PBMCs. These receptors were collected from a human donor with multiple sclerosis.

This chain joins TRBV28 and TRBJ1-1; no clear D. The CDR3 has 12 amino acids. Germline V CDR1 and CDR2: MDHEN, SYDVKM. The V and J ends lost 5 bases and 2 bases respectively, with 6 bases between them. As DNA, the CDR3 is TGTGCCAGCAGTCGGGTAAACACTGAAGCTTTCTTT. Its translation is CASSRVNTEAFF.

The chain employs TRBV11-2 and TRBJ1-2; no clear D. V was clipped by 0 bases and J by 0 bases, with 11 bases between them. CDR3 length equals 16 residues. Germline V gene data show CDR1 as SGHAT and CDR2 as FQNNGV. The CDR3 protein is CASSLDLVTSNYGYTF. The CDR3 bases are TGTGCCAGCAGCTTAGATCTGGTGACTTCTAACTATGGCTACACCTTC. The full variable domain, in which reference TRBV11-2 and TRBJ1-2 provide the parts outside the CDR3, is EAGVAQSPRYKIIEKRQSVAFWCNPISGHATLYWYQQILGQGPKLLIQFQNNGVVDDSQLPKDRFSAERLKGVDSTLKIQPAKLEDSAVYLCASSLDLVTSNYGYTFGSGTRLTVV.

The chain is built from TRBV4-1 and TRBJ1-1; 9 bases are shared with TRBD1. CDR1 MGHRA and CDR2 YSYEKL come from the germline V gene. There are 16 residues in the CDR3. Trimming cost V 0 bases and J 4 bases; bases outside gene matches: 6. CDR3 sequence: CASSQDAGTGLTEAFF. CDR3 coding DNA: TGCGCCAGCAGCCAAGATGCTGGGACAGGGCTCACTGAAGCTTTCTTT.

The chain is built from TRBV10-3 and TRBJ2-7; TRBD1 matches at 10 bases. V was pared by 11 bases and J by 5 bases, with 9 bases of the junction left unmatched. The CDR3 has 13 amino acids. Looked up from germline, CDR1 is ENHRY and CDR2 is SYGVKD. Here the CDR3 reads CAVRLGTGDEQYF. The CDR3 DNA follows: TGTGCCGTCCGGTTGGGGACAGGGGACGAGCAGTACTTC.

This chain links TRBV5-1 with TRBJ2-3, with TRBD2 matching 11 bases. The V gene's germline CDR1 is SGHRS and CDR2 YFSETQ. The CDR3 loop spans 15 amino acids. V dropped 5 bases and J dropped 2; count of bases not matched to a gene: 4. CDR3 DNA: TGCGCCAGCAGGACTAGCGGGATACTCACAGATACGCAGTATTTT. This sequence encodes CASRTSGILTDTQYF. Complete variable domain (other parts from reference TRBV5-1 and TRBJ2-3): KAGVTQTPRYLIKTRGQQVTLSCSPISGHRSVSWYQQTPGQGLQFLFEYFSETQRNKGNFPGRFSGRQFSNSRSEMNVSTLELGDSALYLCASRTSGILTDTQYFGPGTRLTVL.

Only one count was recorded for this clonotype. The chain uses TRBV10-3 and TRBJ2-2, with D unclear. V was pared by 6 bases and J by 5 bases, with 13 bases between. The CDR3 spans 14 residues. The V gene's germline CDR1 is ENHRY and CDR2 SYGVKD. CDR3 nucleotide sequence: TGTGCCATCAGACCAGCAAGGTATACCGGGGAGCTGTTTTTT. Residues: CAIRPARYTGELFF.

V and J are TRBV6-2 or TRBV6-3 and TRBJ1-4, with 9 bases aligning to TRBD1. Germline trimming cut 8 bases from V and 7 bases from J; bases unmatched to any gene: 11. The CDR3 contains 15 residues. Germline CDR1 reads MNHEY; CDR2 reads SVGEGT. In DNA, the CDR3 is TGTGCCAGCGGGAATCGACAGGGGGAGGTTGAAAAACTGTTTTTT. Translated, it gives CASGNRQGEVEKLFF.

This chain uses TRBV6-1 with TRBJ1-2, with TRBD1 identical over 8 bases. Per germline, CDR1 MNHNS and CDR2 SASEGT. This CDR3 comprises 17 residues. With V trimmed by 6 bases and J by 8 bases, 20 bases remained unmatched. The CDR3 nucleotides are TGTGCCAGCAGGGACAACATTCGACAGGGGCCTTTGAGAGGCTACACCTTC. Its translation is CASRDNIRQGPLRGYTF.

The chain carries TRBV11-2 and TRBJ2-7; no definite D call. Trimming pared 6 bases from V and 1 base from J, leaving 19 bases between. The CDR3 is 16 amino acids. The germline gives CDR1 SGHAT, CDR2 FQNNGV. The CDR3 bases are TGTGCCAGCAGAGCCCTTGGCAGCACTCGATCCTACGAGCAGTACTTC. Protein sequence: CASRALGSTRSYEQYF. Filled out from reference TRBV11-2 and TRBJ2-7, the complete variable domain reads EAGVAQSPRYKIIEKRQSVAFWCNPISGHATLYWYQQILGQGPKLLIQFQNNGVVDDSQLPKDRFSAERLKGVDSTLKIQPAKLEDSAVYLCASRALGSTRSYEQYFGPGTRLTVT.

J is TRBJ2-7 and V is TRBV28; perhaps TRBD2 as D (6 bases). This CDR3 is 12 amino acids long. Trimming stripped 7 bases from V and 3 bases from J, with 10 bases between. The V gene's germline CDR1 is MDHEN and CDR2 SYDVKM. The CDR3 sequence is CASNGGIYEQYF. The CDR3 nucleotides are TGTGCCAGCAACGGGGGAATCTACGAGCAGTACTTC.

The chain combines TRBV20-1 with TRBJ1-2, with D unclear. The germline V gene encodes CDR1 DFQATT and CDR2 SNEGSKA (reference sequence). The CDR3 extends over 12 amino acids. Trimming stripped 6 bases from V and 0 bases from J, with 8 bases between. CDR3 bases: TGCAGTGCCACCAGGACTAACTATGGCTACACCTTC. It is translated as CSATRTNYGYTF.

Only a few counts were recorded for this clonotype. The rearrangement links TRBV30 to TRBJ2-7, with a weak D call TRBD1 (5 bases). Germline CDR1 reads GTSNPN; CDR2 reads SVGIG (reference sequence). Between the trimmed V and J ends, which lost 4 bases and 0 bases, there was a span of 7 bases. CDR3 size: 12 residues. The CDR3 nucleotides read TGTGCCTGGAAGCAGGGCTCCTACGAGCAGTACTTC. It encodes CAWKQGSYEQYF.

This clonotype has a single count. The V and J genes are TRBV6-2 or TRBV6-3 and TRBJ2-7; D gene uncertain. The CDR3 totals 19 residues. The V and J ends lost 2 bases and 4 bases respectively, with 27 bases between them. Germline lookup yields CDR1 MNHEY and CDR2 SVGEGT. The CDR3 sequence is CASSYGTEQPKHYGYEQYF. The CDR3 DNA follows: TGTGCCAGCAGTTACGGCACTGAGCAGCCTAAGCATTACGGATACGAGCAGTACTTC.

This chain uses TRBV5-1 with TRBJ1-2; a weak D match, TRBD1 (6 bases). The CDR3 loop spans 13 amino acids. V lost 3 bases to trimming and J lost 5 bases, with 11 bases between them. Germline lookup yields CDR1 SGHRS and CDR2 YFSETQ. The CDR3 nucleotides read TGCGCCAGCAGCTCACAGGGCGAATATGGCTACACCTTC. Translating it yields CASSSQGEYGYTF.

This clonotype showed up just a few times. V and J are TRBV2 and TRBJ2-6; D ambiguous. The germline V gene has CDR1 SNHLY and CDR2 FYNNEI. The CDR3 runs 13 residues. The germline V and J ends were trimmed by 3 bases and 2 bases, with 2 bases remaining between them. The CDR3 sequence: CASSETGANVLTF. DNA of the CDR3: TGTGCCAGCAGTGAGACTGGGGCCAACGTCCTGACTTTC.

V is TRBV5-1 and J is TRBJ2-7, with unresolved D. With 1 base removed from V and 11 bases from J, the gap between germline ends came to 10 bases. CDR3 length: 11 amino acids. Germline CDR1 is SGHRS and CDR2 is YFSETQ. The CDR3 here is CASSLPDLKYV. The CDR3 DNA reads TGCGCCAGCAGCTTGCCCGACCTGAAGTACGTC.

This clonotype appeared a single time. V is TRBV21-1 and J is TRBJ2-4. TRBV21-1 is a pseudogene locus. This CDR3 spans 13 amino acids. In DNA, the CDR3 is TGTGCCAGCAGCACCCGAGCCAAAAACATTCAGTACTTC. Translated, it gives CASSTRAKNIQYF.

The genes are TRBV19 and TRBJ2-2; D is perhaps TRBD2 (6 bases). The CDR3 contains 13 residues. V lost 7 bases, J lost 1 base, and 7 bases lay in between. CDR1 and CDR2 (germline): LNHDA, SQIVND (reference sequence). The CDR3 loop is CASIGGNTGELFF. CDR3 nucleotides: TGTGCCAGTATCGGGGGGAACACCGGGGAGCTGTTTTTT.

V and J are TRBV7-9 and TRBJ1-1, with D uncertain. The length of the CDR3 is 17 residues. CDR1 and CDR2 (germline): SEHNR, FQNEAQ (reference sequence). V was shortened by 1 base and J by 0 bases, with 15 bases between the two germline ends. The CDR3: CASSLGEHLLMNTEAFF. CDR3 coding DNA: TGTGCCAGCAGCTTAGGCGAACACCTACTCATGAACACTGAAGCTTTCTTT.

The chain uses TRBV11-3 and TRBJ1-5, with D hard to call. CDR1 and CDR2 from the germline V gene are SGHNT and YENEEA. CDR3 length: 15 residues. Trimming removed 5 bases at V and 2 bases at J, with 13 bases between. CDR3 DNA: TGTGCCAGCAGCCCCTGGGAACGGGGCAATCAGCCCCAGCATTTT. This gives the protein CASSPWERGNQPQHF. The full variable domain, with the rest looked up from reference TRBV11-3 and TRBJ1-5, is EAGVVQSPRYKIIEKKQPVAFWCNPISGHNTLYWYLQNLGQGPELLIRYENEEAVDDSQLPKDRFSAERLKGVDSTLKIQPAELGDSAVYLCASSPWERGNQPQHFGDGTRLSIL.

This clonotype occurred once. The chain recombines TRBV12-3 or TRBV12-4 with TRBJ1-1; TRBD1 is a possible D gene (5 bases). Trimming pared 5 bases from V and 1 base from J, leaving 11 bases between. This CDR3 is built from 14 residues. The CDR3, as DNA: TGTGCCAGCAGTATCGGGACGGGGAACACTGAAGCTTTCTTT. Its protein is CASSIGTGNTEAFF.

This clonotype has a single count. The chain employs TRBV9 and TRBJ2-5; D ambiguous. Germline values: CDR1 SGDLS, CDR2 YYNGEE. The CDR3 loop spans 14 amino acids. Trimming removed 0 bases from V and 2 bases from J, with 8 bases in between. In DNA, the CDR3 is TGTGCCAGCAGCGTAGTTGGAGCTCAAGAGACCCAGTACTTC. Protein product: CASSVVGAQETQYF. The complete variable domain, with remaining parts taken from reference TRBV9 and TRBJ2-5, reads DSGVTQTPKHLITATGQRVTLRCSPRSGDLSVYWYQQSLDQGLQFLIQYYNGEERAKGNILERFSAQQFPDLHSELNLSSLELGDSALYFCASSVVGAQETQYFGPGTRLLVL.

The chain combines TRBV4-1 with TRBJ2-7; D call uncertain. This CDR3 spans 15 amino acids. V lost 0 bases, J lost 3 bases, and 12 bases lay in between. Germline lookup yields CDR1 MGHRA and CDR2 YSYEKL. CDR3 residues: CASSQEQDGYYEQYV. The DNA of the CDR3 is TGCGCCAGCAGCCAAGAGCAGGACGGATACTACGAGCAGTACGTC.

The rearrangement uses TRBV12-3 or TRBV12-4 and TRBJ1-2, with a tentative D call TRBD1 (5 bases). CDR3 length equals 15 residues. V was clipped by 3 bases and J by 2 bases, with 13 bases between them. The CDR3 is CASSLGQGNNYGYTF. CDR3 DNA sequence: TGTGCCAGCAGTTTGGGGCAGGGTAACAACTATGGCTACACCTTC.

The chain carries TRBV7-2 and TRBJ1-1; TRBD1 matches at 7 bases. This CDR3 comprises 16 residues. Germline CDR1 and CDR2: SGHTA and FQGNSA. V lost 4 bases and J lost 6; bases outside the gene matches: 14. This CDR3 is CASSSQGTLGRPEAFF. The CDR3 DNA sequence: TGTGCCAGCAGCTCACAGGGGACCCTAGGGCGGCCTGAAGCTTTCTTT.

This clonotype was detected once. The chain combines TRBV28 with TRBJ1-6; D may be TRBD1 (6 bases). Trimming took 4 bases from V and 10 from J, leaving 23 bases between them. This CDR3 comprises 17 residues. The germline gives CDR1 MDHEN, CDR2 SYDVKM. The chain's CDR3 is CASSSPTGTQKSSPLHF. DNA for the CDR3: TGTGCCAGCAGTTCGCCAACAGGGACACAGAAAAGCTCACCCCTCCACTTT.

The chain has TRBV20-1 and TRBJ2-7, with D possibly matching TRBD1 (5 bases). V gave up 8 bases and J gave up 0 bases, with 23 bases separating them. Germline CDR1 is DFQATT and CDR2 is SNEGSKA (reference sequence). The CDR3 consists of 16 residues. CDR3 amino acids: CSIVGSDSFSSYEQYF. The DNA of the CDR3 is TGCAGTATAGTGGGCTCTGACAGTTTTAGCTCCTACGAGCAGTACTTC.

DNA for the CDR3: TGTGCCAGCAGCGTAGGGGCTCCACGGGCTGAAGCTTTCTTT. This encodes CASSVGAPRAEAFF. This rearrangement joins TRBV9 to TRBJ1-1; D gene ambiguous. The ends were cut back, 0 bases at V and 6 bases at J, with 12 bases in the middle. The CDR3 sequence is 14 residues long. The V gene's germline CDR1 is SGDLS and CDR2 YYNGEE.

The chain joins TRBV19 to TRBJ2-4; D possibly corresponds to TRBD1 (7 bases). The ends were cut back, 4 bases at V and 11 bases at J, with 18 bases in the middle. The CDR3 spans 14 residues. Germline V CDR1 and CDR2: LNHDA, SQIVND (reference sequence). CDR3 DNA sequence: TGTGCCAGTAGTAGGGGGGACAGCCGAAATTTTCAGTACTTC. This encodes CASSRGDSRNFQYF.

This clonotype came up a few times. At one of its ends the junction is not consistent with the germline gene, which may arise from a read error. This chain joins TRBV7-9 and TRBJ1-6; D unclear. This CDR3 contains 14 residues. The germline V gene has CDR1 SEHNR and CDR2 FQNEAQ (reference sequence). CDR3 in DNA: TGTGCCAGCAGCTTAAGTCAGCTTAATTCCCCCCTCCACTTT. Its protein is CASSLSQLNSPLHF.

The chain uses TRBV7-3 and TRBJ1-1, with a possible D match to TRBD1 (5 bases). V was shortened by 2 bases and J by 1 base, with 11 bases between the two germline ends. This CDR3 has 15 amino acids. Germline V gene sequence: CDR1 SGHTA, CDR2 FQGTGA. Written as DNA, the CDR3 is TGTGCCAGCAGCTTAGGGGGTTGGGGGAACACTGAAGCTTTCTTT. Translated: CASSLGGWGNTEAFF.

The CDR3 nucleotides read TGTGCCAGTTCGGACAGCCTCTACGAGCAGTACTTC. It is translated as CASSDSLYEQYF. This sequence joins TRBV6-5 and TRBJ2-7; a possible D gene is TRBD1 (6 bases). V lost 9 bases to trimming and J lost 3 bases, with 12 bases between them. This CDR3 spans 12 amino acids. Germline CDR1 reads MNHEY; CDR2 reads SVGAGI.